Given below is one TCR beta chain in context. Its antigen is unidentified. The sample comes from a study of cytomegalovirus exposure and HLA in healthy donors. Nominal health characterized the donors when sampled, though unrecorded immune exposures were likely. CDR1 and CDR2 from the germline V gene are LGHNA and YSLEER. Unmatched junction bases numbered 7, after V lost 2 bases and J lost 5 bases. The CDR3 is 15 residues long. The study's findings and limits: A link between a missense DCLRE1C variant and TCR beta V- and J-gene trimming emerged from a later analysis. According to an earlier analysis, most TCR beta V segments yielded productive rearrangements about 90% or about 30% of the time.

The study ran its PCR with 60 Vbeta and 13 Jbeta primers. Some clones are missing from TCRdb's copy, which holds only in-frame ones; the method was immunoSEQ multiplex PCR. Altogether fewer than 250,000 clones are present, nearly 80% being singletons, with the ten largest covering 1.5% to 2%. This sequence was found in a male donor in good health and CMV-seronegative. The chain carries TRBV4-3 and TRBJ2-5; 8 bases map to TRBD2. The sequenced sample consisted of PBMCs. The CDR3: CASSQIAGGRETQYF. CDR3 coding DNA: TGCGCCAGCAGCCAAATAGCGGGCGGGAGGGAGACCCAGTACTTC.